Each of the 23 T cell receptor beta chains below was sequenced from the same sample in a study of PD-1 blockade in mismatch repair-deficient tumors. Some clones are missing from TCRdb's copy, which holds only in-frame ones; the method was immunoSEQ multiplex PCR. The sample shows some 110,000 clones, roughly 80% of them seen only once. Sequenced material: peripheral blood, taken approximately 60 weeks after starting pembrolizumab. The receptors come from an adult with mismatch repair-deficient cancer.

The CDR3 DNA reads as TGTGCCAGCAGCGGCCCGGGACAGAATGGAGAATCTGGGGCCAACGTCCTGACTTTC. Translated, it gives CASSGPGQNGESGANVLTF. The chain combines TRBV9 with TRBJ2-6; 7 bases are shared with TRBD1. Looked up from germline, CDR1 is SGDLS and CDR2 is YYNGEE. This CDR3 is 19 amino acids long. V shed 3 bases and J 1 base; nucleotides not matched to a gene: 13. Combining the CDR3 with reference TRBV9 and TRBJ2-6 gives the whole variable domain DSGVTQTPKHLITATGQRVTLRCSPRSGDLSVYWYQQSLDQGLQFLIQYYNGEERAKGNILERFSAQQFPDLHSELNLSSLELGDSALYFCASSGPGQNGESGANVLTFGAGSRLTVL.

V gene TRBV4-1 combines with J gene TRBJ2-7; 8 bases are a match to TRBD2. CDR3 size: 16 residues. Germline assignment: CDR1 MGHRA and CDR2 YSYEKL. V was pared by 1 base and J by 1 base, with 6 bases of the junction left unmatched. The CDR3 nucleotides read TGCGCCAGCAGCCAAGGGTTTGGACTAGCTTCCTACGAGCAGTACTTC. Translation: CASSQGFGLASYEQYF.

The chain uses TRBV11-3 and TRBJ2-5, with D perhaps matching TRBD2 (6 bases). Germline CDR1 is SGHNT and CDR2 is YENEEA. There are 13 residues in the CDR3. V was trimmed by 10 bases and J by 1 base, leaving 13 bases between them. CDR3 loop: CATVGGSQETQYF. The CDR3 DNA follows: TGTGCCACCGTCGGGGGTAGCCAAGAGACCCAGTACTTC.

The V gene is TRBV5-1, the J gene TRBJ1-2; 7 nucleotides match TRBD1. Germline V CDR1 and CDR2: SGHRS, YFSETQ. The CDR3 is 13 residues long. The J segment lost 4 bases and the V segment lost 4 bases, leaving 4 bases of the junction unmatched. The CDR3 region has the DNA TGCGCCAGCAGCACAGGGGAAAGCTATGGCTACACCTTC. It is translated as CASSTGESYGYTF.

The rearrangement uses TRBV18 and TRBJ2-3; D is uncertain. The V end lost 3 bases, the J end lost 1 base, and 8 bases lay between the germline ends. From germline, CDR1 is KGHSH and CDR2 LQKENI. The CDR3 has 14 amino acids. The CDR3 DNA reads as TGTGCCAGCTCACCTTTTTCTGGCACAGATACGCAGTATTTT. The encoded protein is CASSPFSGTDTQYF.

This rearrangement joins TRBV2 to TRBJ1-5, with D unclear. Germline-derived CDR1 and CDR2 are SNHLY and FYNNEI. This CDR3 spans 15 amino acids. Deletions cut 2 bases from V and 2 bases from J, with 10 bases between. The CDR3 sequence is CASSERSMRNQPQHF. The CDR3 nucleotides read TGTGCCAGCAGTGAAAGGTCTATGCGCAATCAGCCCCAGCATTTT. The complete variable domain, with remaining parts taken from reference TRBV2 and TRBJ1-5, reads EPEVTQTPSHQVTQMGQEVILRCVPISNHLYFYWYRQILGQKVEFLVSFYNNEISEKSEIFDDQFSVERPDGSNFTLKIRSTKLEDSAMYFCASSERSMRNQPQHFGDGTRLSIL.

This clone is a singleton in its sample. The rearrangement links TRBV29-1 to TRBJ1-1; tentative D call: TRBD1 (5 bases). This CDR3 has 16 amino acids. The germline V gene has CDR1 SQVTM and CDR2 ANQGSEA. The V end was cut by 0 bases, the J end by 0 bases, with 14 bases between. The CDR3 DNA reads as TGCAGCGTTGAAGATCGGGGCAGAACAATGAACACTGAAGCTTTCTTT. This sequence encodes CSVEDRGRTMNTEAFF.

The DNA for the CDR3 is TGTGCCAGCAGCTTAGCAGGGAGTGATCAGCCCCAGCATTTT. Amino acid sequence: CASSLAGSDQPQHF. This chain links TRBV7-6 with TRBJ1-5, with D uncertain. Per germline, CDR1 SGHVS and CDR2 FNYEAQ. The CDR3 is made up of 14 amino acids. Trimming pared 0 bases from V and 5 bases from J, leaving 8 bases between.

The chain recombines TRBV27 with TRBJ2-1; D not resolved. The CDR3 is made up of 13 amino acids. In germline, CDR1 is MNHEY, CDR2 SMNVEV (reference sequence). Trimming removed 6 bases at V and 2 bases at J, with 8 bases between. Written as DNA, the CDR3 is TGTGCCAGCAGGTCGGGCCCCTACAATGAGCAGTTCTTC. Amino acid sequence: CASRSGPYNEQFF.

This clone appeared once. The rearrangement links TRBV5-1 to TRBJ1-4; no reliable D call. There are 16 residues in the CDR3. CDR1 and CDR2 from the germline V gene are SGHRS and YFSETQ. Trimming took 0 bases from V and 5 from J, leaving 14 bases between them. Here the CDR3 DNA reads TGCGCCAGCAGCTTGGAAGTTGTGACGCCAAATGAAAAACTGTTTTTT. Protein product: CASSLEVVTPNEKLFF.

V is TRBV4-2 and J is TRBJ2-7, with a weak D call TRBD2 (6 bases). CDR3 length: 12 amino acids. Deletions cut 5 bases from V and 3 bases from J, with 8 bases between. Germline CDR1 reads LGHNA; CDR2 reads YNFKEQ. The CDR3 is CASSTGVYEQYF. The CDR3 bases are TGTGCCAGCAGCACGGGGGTCTACGAGCAGTACTTC.

The chain is built from TRBV19 and TRBJ1-1; possibly TRBD1 for D (6 bases). Germline V gives CDR1 LNHDA, CDR2 SQIVND (reference sequence). The CDR3 runs 15 residues. V was clipped by 4 bases and J by 0 bases, with 12 bases between them. Here the CDR3 reads CASSSLGGMNTEAFF. CDR3 DNA: TGTGCCAGTAGTAGTTTAGGGGGAATGAACACTGAAGCTTTCTTT.

The chain combines TRBV18 with TRBJ2-7; 7 bases line up with TRBD1. CDR3 length: 13 residues. Germline V lookup: CDR1 KGHSH, CDR2 LQKENI. Trimming at V came to 5 bases and at J to 4 bases, leaving 5 bases not matched to a gene. Written as DNA, the CDR3 is TGTGCCAGCTCAGACGGGACAGTGTACGAGCAGTACTTC. Translating gives CASSDGTVYEQYF.

CDR3 sequence reads: CASSLEQGSSSYEQYF. The CDR3 bases are TGTGCCAGCAGCTTGGAACAGGGATCAAGCTCCTACGAGCAGTACTTC. The rearrangement uses TRBV5-4 and TRBJ2-7; perhaps TRBD1 as D (6 bases). Deletions cut 0 bases from V and 0 bases from J, with 13 bases between. The CDR3 spans 16 residues. Germline V gene data show CDR1 as SGHNT and CDR2 as YYREEE (reference sequence).

CDR3 sequence (DNA): TGTGCCAGCAACCCGGACAGTCCGTCCTACGAGCAGTACTTC. Protein sequence: CASNPDSPSYEQYF. This chain links TRBV5-6 with TRBJ2-7, with a possible D match to TRBD1 (6 bases). V was cut by 6 bases and J by 1 base, with 14 bases left in between. The CDR3 extends over 14 amino acids. Germline V lookup: CDR1 SGHDT, CDR2 YYEEEE.

This chain joins TRBV9 and TRBJ1-1, with TRBD1 matching over 11 bases. The CDR3 has 14 amino acids. Germline values: CDR1 SGDLS, CDR2 YYNGEE. Trimming cost V 2 bases and J 6 bases; bases outside gene matches: 3. Here the CDR3 DNA reads TGTGCCAGCAGCGTTCGGACAGGGGGCTCTGAAGCTTTCTTT. Its translation: CASSVRTGGSEAFF.

A single count supports this clone. The chain uses TRBV5-1 and TRBJ1-1; the D is unclear. V was cut by 4 bases and J by 1 base, with 8 bases left in between. The CDR3 extends over 13 amino acids. Germline V gives CDR1 SGHRS, CDR2 YFSETQ. This CDR3 reads CASSTPPNTEAFF. CDR3 nucleotide sequence: TGCGCCAGCAGCACACCACCGAACACTGAAGCTTTCTTT.

CDR3 region: CASSLVGASRSGTDTQYF. In nucleotides, the CDR3 is TGTGCCAGCAGCTTAGTAGGTGCCAGCCGCTCTGGCACAGATACGCAGTATTTT. The rearrangement uses TRBV11-2 and TRBJ2-3; unclear D gene. There are 18 residues in the CDR3. Looked up from germline, CDR1 is SGHAT and CDR2 is FQNNGV. Trimming stripped 1 base from V and 1 base from J, with 18 bases between.

This clone was counted once. The J gene is TRBJ1-2, the V gene TRBV21-1; the table's D call of TRBD1 was not tested on the DNA. TRBV21-1 is given as a pseudogene. CDR3 length equals 17 residues. The CDR3: CASSKGGQGTFPYGYTF. The CDR3 DNA reads as TGTGCCAGCAGCAAAGGGGGACAGGGGACCTTCCCTTATGGCTACACCTTC.

The DNA for the CDR3 is TGTGCCAGCCTAGACCCGAGGTCTTCCTACGAGCAGTACTTC. Protein: CASLDPRSSYEQYF. The chain uses TRBV6-6 and TRBJ2-7; D is undetermined. Germline CDR1 MNHNY, CDR2 SVGAGI (reference sequence). The length of the CDR3 is 14 residues. Trimming removed 8 bases at V and 1 base at J, with 15 bases between.

This chain joins TRBV29-1 and TRBJ2-2; D may be TRBD1 (6 bases). Germline CDR1 reads SQVTM; CDR2 reads ANQGSEA. The V gene lost 0 bases and the J gene lost 1 base, with 9 bases spanning the gap. CDR3 length: 15 amino acids. CDR3 sequence reads: CSVEEAGVNTGELFF. The CDR3 bases are TGCAGCGTTGAAGAGGCAGGGGTGAACACCGGGGAGCTGTTTTTT.

This clone was observed a single time. J is TRBJ2-5 and V is TRBV5-4; TRBD1 aligns across 7 bases. J lost 3 bases, V lost 5 bases, and 7 bases had no gene match. This CDR3 has 14 amino acids. Per the germline V gene, CDR1 is SGHNT and CDR2 is YYREEE (reference sequence). DNA of the CDR3: TGTGCCAGCAGTTCTATCGGGACAGAAGAGACCCAGTACTTC. Translating gives CASSSIGTEETQYF. Full variable domain (missing parts from reference TRBV5-4 and TRBJ2-5): ETGVTQSPTHLIKTRGQQVTLRCSSQSGHNTVSWYQQALGQGPQFIFQYYREEENGRGNFPPRFSGLQFPNYSSELNVNALELDDSALYLCASSSIGTEETQYFGPGTRLLVL.

The J gene is TRBJ2-1, the V gene TRBV7-2, with D perhaps assigned TRBD1 or TRBD2 (5 bases each). CDR1 and CDR2 (germline): SGHTA, FQGNSA. Trimming removed 7 bases at V and 4 bases at J, with 23 bases between. CDR3 length equals 17 residues. CDR3 DNA: TGTGCCAGCACCTTCGGGGCCAGCTTATCGGGTTACAATGAGCAGTTCTTC. Its protein is CASTFGASLSGYNEQFF.